Shown below are 30 T cell receptor beta chains from a single sample sequenced in a study of shared clonotypes between healthy human individuals. The method was immunoSEQ multiplex PCR; TCRdb's version includes in-frame clones alone and lacks a portion of them. The sample has 650,000 to 700,000 clones, about nine tenths seen once. Sequencing was done on a sample of memory CD8+ T cells from PBMCs. Described subset: CD45RO+ cells pooled with CCR7-negative TemRA cells. These receptor sequences come from a man aged 18 to 30 in good health. Some clones in this sample may be carry-over from other donors' samples.

The chain recombines TRBV7-2 with TRBJ2-1, with 9 bases matching TRBD2. The CDR3 is 15 amino acids. Germline CDR1 reads SGHTA; CDR2 reads FQGNSA. The ends lost 6 bases at V and 0 bases at J; junction bases unmatched: 3. The CDR3 region has the DNA TGTGCCAGCAGATTGACTAGCGGCTCCTACAATGAGCAGTTCTTC. Residues: CASRLTSGSYNEQFF.

The chain carries TRBV27 and TRBJ2-3, with D unclear. The germline gives CDR1 MNHEY, CDR2 SMNVEV (reference sequence). CDR3 length equals 15 residues. The ends were cut back, 5 bases at V and 0 bases at J, with 12 bases in the middle. The CDR3 coding sequence is TGTGCCAGCAGTCAAACCTTCTCTAGCACAGATACGCAGTATTTT. It encodes CASSQTFSSTDTQYF.

The gene calls are TRBV7-9 and TRBJ2-1, with 8 nucleotides matching TRBD2. CDR1 and CDR2 (germline): SEHNR, FQNEAQ (reference sequence). With V trimmed by 4 bases and J by 2 bases, 4 bases remained unmatched. This CDR3 spans 15 amino acids. The CDR3 spells CASSSSGLAYNEQFF. Here the CDR3 DNA reads TGTGCCAGCAGCTCGTCGGGACTAGCCTACAATGAGCAGTTCTTC. Complete variable domain (other parts from reference TRBV7-9 and TRBJ2-1): DTGVSQNPRHKITKRGQNVTFRCDPISEHNRLYWYRQTLGQGPEFLTYFQNEAQLEKSRLLSDRFSAERPKGSFSTLEIQRTEQGDSAMYLCASSSSGLAYNEQFFGPGTRLTVL.

Concerning this clone: This sample also contains other DNA sequences that code for the same CDR3. This rearrangement joins TRBV19 to TRBJ1-5; 7 bases are a match to TRBD1. The CDR3 loop spans 14 amino acids. J was trimmed by 2 bases and V by 3 bases; bases with no gene match: 1. The germline CDR1 and CDR2 sequences are LNHDA and SQIVND (reference sequence). DNA for the CDR3: TGTGCCAGTAGTATCACAGGGGGCAATCAGCCCCAGCATTTT. Residues: CASSITGGNQPQHF.

CDR3: CASSMRRLAGGIYNEQFF. The CDR3 DNA follows: TGTGCCAGTAGTATGCGCCGACTAGCGGGAGGTATCTACAATGAGCAGTTCTTC. The chain uses TRBV19 and TRBJ2-1, with 13 bases aligning to TRBD2. The CDR3 length is 18 residues. The V gene end was trimmed by 3 bases and the J gene end by 3 bases; junction bases not matched to a gene: 8. Germline values: CDR1 LNHDA, CDR2 SQIVND (reference sequence).

The chain has TRBV4-2 and TRBJ1-3, with D possibly TRBD1 on 5 matching bases. Germline CDR1 is LGHNA and CDR2 is YNFKEQ. CDR3 size: 15 residues. Between the trimmed V and J ends, which lost 2 bases and 2 bases, there was a span of 10 bases. The CDR3 DNA follows: TGTGCCAGCAGCCAAAACAGGAATACTGGAAACACCATATATTTT. It is translated as CASSQNRNTGNTIYF.

This rearrangement joins TRBV4-1 to TRBJ2-1; D gene uncertain. Per the germline V gene, CDR1 is MGHRA and CDR2 is YSYEKL. Trimming cost V 6 bases and J 0 bases, with 9 bases left between them. The CDR3 has 14 amino acids. As DNA, the CDR3 is TGCGCCAGCAGGCCAGGCAGCTCCTACAATGAGCAGTTCTTC. Amino acids: CASRPGSSYNEQFF.

The V call is TRBV27, the J call TRBJ2-7; 7 bases map to TRBD1. The CDR3 loop spans 13 amino acids. With 6 bases clipped from V and 2 bases from J, the junction kept 4 bases outside the gene matches. Germline V gene data show CDR1 as MNHEY and CDR2 as SMNVEV (reference sequence). CDR3 DNA: TGTGCCAGCAGGACAGGGAAGGCCTACGAGCAGTACTTC. This sequence encodes CASRTGKAYEQYF.

For this clone: This CDR3 is also generated by other DNA sequences in the sample. The chain uses TRBV4-3 and TRBJ2-7; TRBD1 matches at 8 bases. The CDR3 totals 14 residues. V shed 4 bases and J 1 base; nucleotides not matched to a gene: 3. CDR1 is LGHNA, CDR2 YSLEER, per germline. The CDR3 here is CASSPGTGSYEQYF. For the CDR3, the DNA is TGCGCCAGCAGCCCCGGGACAGGATCCTACGAGCAGTACTTC.

The chain uses TRBV7-9 and TRBJ1-2, with 7 bases fitting TRBD1. This CDR3 has 13 amino acids. The V segment lost 7 bases and the J segment 4 bases; nucleotides outside the gene matches: 6. Germline CDR1 reads SEHNR; CDR2 reads FQNEAQ (reference sequence). CDR3 amino acids: CASKQGGSYGYTF. The CDR3 DNA reads as TGTGCCAGCAAGCAGGGGGGTAGCTATGGCTACACCTTC.

The chain links TRBV7-9 to TRBJ2-2; the D is unclear. Germline CDR1 is SEHNR and CDR2 is FQNEAQ (reference sequence). The CDR3 length is 14 residues. V lost 5 bases and J 8 bases, leaving 15 bases between the germline ends. CDR3 residues: CASSILGPEGELFF. Written as DNA, the CDR3 is TGTGCCAGCAGCATCCTCGGACCCGAAGGGGAGCTGTTTTTT. Full variable domain (missing parts from reference TRBV7-9 and TRBJ2-2): DTGVSQNPRHKITKRGQNVTFRCDPISEHNRLYWYRQTLGQGPEFLTYFQNEAQLEKSRLLSDRFSAERPKGSFSTLEIQRTEQGDSAMYLCASSILGPEGELFFGEGSRLTVL.

This clone was counted a few times. V is TRBV5-1 and J is TRBJ1-5; D may be TRBD1 (5 bases). This CDR3 has 17 amino acids. The V end lost 2 bases, the J end lost 2 bases, and 17 bases lay between the germline ends. Germline V gene lookup returns CDR1 SGHRS and CDR2 YFSETQ. The CDR3 DNA sequence: TGCGCCAGCAGCTTTTCACAAAGGGGTGGCGGCAATCAGCCCCAGCATTTT. As protein: CASSFSQRGGGNQPQHF.

Only one count was recorded for this clone. The V gene is TRBV6-5, the J gene TRBJ1-4, with 10 bases that match TRBD1. Trimming took 5 bases from V and 10 from J; bases not matched to a gene: 7. The length of the CDR3 is 14 residues. Germline values: CDR1 MNHEY, CDR2 SVGAGI. The CDR3, as DNA: TGTGCCAGCAGTCCGGGGGACAGGGGAGGAAAACTGTTTTTT. Translated: CASSPGDRGGKLFF.

This clone has just one count. CDR3 DNA sequence: TGTGCCAGCTCACCACCTGACGCTACCCTCGGGGAGCAGTACTTC. Translated, it gives CASSPPDATLGEQYF. The gene calls are TRBV18 and TRBJ2-7, with D hard to call. Between the trimmed V and J ends, which lost 0 bases and 7 bases, there was a span of 16 bases. The CDR3 runs 15 residues. In germline, CDR1 is KGHSH, CDR2 LQKENI.

The V gene is TRBV29-1, the J gene TRBJ2-1; TRBD2 is a possible D gene (5 bases). Germline CDR1 SQVTM, CDR2 ANQGSEA. The CDR3 runs 10 residues. Trimming removed 8 bases at V and 9 bases at J, with 11 bases between. The CDR3 DNA sequence: TGCAGCTCGCTAGCCGGTGAGCAGTTCTTC. This codes for CSSLAGEQFF.

The chain joins TRBV2 to TRBJ2-7, with 10 nucleotides matching TRBD2. The CDR3 is 16 amino acids. With 6 bases clipped from V and 9 bases from J, the junction kept 17 bases outside the gene matches. Germline-derived CDR1 and CDR2 are SNHLY and FYNNEI. DNA of the CDR3: TGTGCCAGCAGGCCTACTAGCGGGAAGGGTCCGGTTGTGCAGTACTTC. The encoded protein is CASRPTSGKGPVVQYF.

This rearrangement joins TRBV2 to TRBJ1-5; D is ambiguous. CDR3 size: 15 residues. Germline lookup yields CDR1 SNHLY and CDR2 FYNNEI. Trimming removed 1 base from V and 0 bases from J, with 7 bases in between. CDR3 in amino acids: CASSEGEGSNQPQHF. The CDR3 bases are TGTGCCAGCAGTGAAGGCGAGGGTAGCAATCAGCCCCAGCATTTT.

This clone was seen a single time. The chain is built from TRBV6-5 and TRBJ2-3, with D unclear. Trimming removed 4 bases from V and 5 bases from J, with 16 bases in between. The CDR3 length is 15 residues. Germline lookup yields CDR1 MNHEY and CDR2 SVGAGI. CDR3 in amino acids: CASSLAPPGRDTQYF. The DNA of the CDR3 is TGTGCCAGCAGTTTGGCCCCTCCCGGACGAGATACGCAGTATTTT.

The V call is TRBV7-3, the J call TRBJ2-7; the D gene is possibly TRBD1 (7 bases). The V end was cut by 2 bases, the J end by 5 bases, with 13 bases between. Germline-derived CDR1 and CDR2 are SGHTA and FQGTGA. The CDR3 has 14 amino acids. CDR3 DNA: TGTGCCAGCAGCTTAGGAGCAGGGGGGAACGAGCAGTACTTC. Protein product: CASSLGAGGNEQYF.

This clone was detected only a few times. This sample also contains other DNA sequences that code for the same CDR3. The rearrangement uses TRBV28 and TRBJ1-1, with 11 bases identical to TRBD1. This CDR3 has 14 amino acids. Germline-derived CDR1 and CDR2 are MDHEN and SYDVKM. With V trimmed by 6 bases and J by 6 bases, 6 bases remained unmatched. CDR3 loop: CASSRDRGSAEAFF. The CDR3 DNA reads TGTGCCAGCAGCCGGGACAGGGGGTCTGCTGAAGCTTTCTTT.

The J gene is TRBJ2-1, the V gene TRBV12-5, with TRBD2 as a possible D gene (6 bases). This CDR3 spans 17 amino acids. Per the germline V gene, CDR1 is LGHNT and CDR2 is FRNRAP. V shed 5 bases and J shed 0 bases, with 17 bases lying between them. The CDR3 protein is CASGMDSGGHSYNEQFF. The CDR3, as DNA: TGTGCTAGTGGTATGGATAGCGGAGGACACTCCTACAATGAGCAGTTCTTC.

The gene calls are TRBV15 and TRBJ1-1; perhaps TRBD1 as D (5 bases). V shed 1 base and J shed 1 base, with 13 bases lying between them. The CDR3 is 16 amino acids. The germline CDR1 and CDR2 sequences are LNHNV and YYDKDF (reference sequence). The CDR3 sequence is CATSRGTWGGNTEAFF. Written as DNA, the CDR3 is TGTGCCACCAGCAGAGGGACTTGGGGCGGGAACACTGAAGCTTTCTTT.

This chain links TRBV29-1 with TRBJ2-2, with 13 bases that match TRBD2. This CDR3 spans 16 amino acids. Per germline, CDR1 SQVTM and CDR2 ANQGSEA. The V and J ends lost 3 bases and 5 bases, in that order; junction bases with no gene match: 6. CDR3 sequence: CSVEGLAGSKTGELFF. The CDR3 bases are TGCAGCGTTGAGGGACTAGCGGGATCTAAAACCGGGGAGCTGTTTTTT.

This clone was picked up one time. The chain's CDR3 is CASTGTNRGQPQHF. CDR3 nucleotides: TGTGCCAGCACCGGAACAAATAGGGGTCAGCCCCAGCATTTT. This rearrangement joins TRBV6-1 to TRBJ1-5; a weak D match, TRBD1 (5 bases). Germline CDR1 and CDR2: MNHNS and SASEGT. Trimming shortened V by 7 bases and J by 6 bases, and 16 bases separated the two germline ends. This CDR3 has 14 amino acids.

This clone was detected only once. A much larger clone lies one base from this, so it may be a read error. The chain recombines TRBV27 with TRBJ2-7; D is possibly TRBD1 (5 bases). V was pared by 0 bases and J by 4 bases, with 7 bases between. This CDR3 is built from 13 residues. From germline, CDR1 is MNHEY and CDR2 SMNVEV (reference sequence). CDR3 coding DNA: TGTGCCAGCAGTTTATCGGACAAATACGAGCAGTACTTC. The encoded protein is CASSLSDKYEQYF.

The chain couples TRBV7-9 to TRBJ2-3; D not certain. Per germline, CDR1 SEHNR and CDR2 FQNEAQ (reference sequence). V gave up 3 bases and J gave up 4 bases, with 5 bases separating them. The CDR3 totals 12 residues. The CDR3 region is CASSFPSDTQYF. CDR3 nucleotide sequence: TGTGCCAGCAGCTTCCCTTCAGATACGCAGTATTTT.

The chain has TRBV4-3 and TRBJ1-1, with 7 bases fitting TRBD1. From germline, CDR1 is LGHNA and CDR2 YSLEER. CDR3 length: 15 amino acids. The V and J ends lost 2 bases and 3 bases, in that order; junction bases with no gene match: 6. The CDR3 loop reads CASSQPRGKDTEAFF. CDR3 nucleotides: TGCGCCAGCAGCCAACCCAGGGGGAAGGACACTGAAGCTTTCTTT.

The genes are TRBV15 and TRBJ2-7; no clear D gene. Germline V CDR1 and CDR2: LNHNV, YYDKDF (reference sequence). The ends were cut back, 1 base at V and 4 bases at J, with 17 bases in the middle. This CDR3 is 16 amino acids long. CDR3 sequence reads: CATSRAWEGVGYEQYF. DNA of the CDR3: TGTGCCACCAGCAGAGCGTGGGAAGGCGTAGGGTACGAGCAGTACTTC.

The rearrangement links TRBV9 to TRBJ2-7; no clear D gene. Germline V CDR1 and CDR2: SGDLS, YYNGEE. With 3 bases removed from V and 0 bases from J, the gap between germline ends came to 13 bases. This CDR3 has 15 residues. CDR3 DNA sequence: TGTGCCAGCAGCGAGGCCAGCGCCAACTCCTACGAGCAGTACTTC. This encodes CASSEASANSYEQYF.

In the case of this clone: Other nucleotide sequences in the sample specify the same CDR3. The chain joins TRBV27 to TRBJ2-3; 11 bases are a match to TRBD2. This CDR3 region has 16 residues. With V trimmed by 2 bases and J by 1 base, 2 bases remained unmatched. Germline V lookup: CDR1 MNHEY, CDR2 SMNVEV (reference sequence). Here the CDR3 reads CASSLLLAGGTDTQYF. The CDR3 region has the DNA TGTGCCAGCAGTTTACTACTAGCGGGAGGCACAGATACGCAGTATTTT.